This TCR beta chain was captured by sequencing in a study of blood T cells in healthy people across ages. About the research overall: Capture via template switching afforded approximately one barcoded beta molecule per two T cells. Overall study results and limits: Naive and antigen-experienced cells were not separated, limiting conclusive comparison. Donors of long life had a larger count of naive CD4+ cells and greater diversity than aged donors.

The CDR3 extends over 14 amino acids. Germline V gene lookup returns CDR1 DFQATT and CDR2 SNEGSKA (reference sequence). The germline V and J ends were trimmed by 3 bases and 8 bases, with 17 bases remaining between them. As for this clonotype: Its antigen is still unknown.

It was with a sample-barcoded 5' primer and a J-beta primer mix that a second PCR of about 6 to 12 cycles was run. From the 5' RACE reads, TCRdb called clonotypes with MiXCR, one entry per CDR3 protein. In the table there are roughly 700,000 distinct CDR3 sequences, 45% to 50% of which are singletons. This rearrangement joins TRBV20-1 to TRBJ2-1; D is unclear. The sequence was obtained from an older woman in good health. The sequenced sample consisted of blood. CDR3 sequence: CSAREWGSRDEQFF. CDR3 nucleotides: TGCAGTGCTAGGGAGTGGGGTAGCCGTGATGAGCAGTTCTTC.